This TCR beta chain was recovered during a study of T-cell memory formation after mild COVID-19 (dated by TCRdb to 2020 to 2023). Concerning the study at large: TCR sequence clusters from the two donors were found to be largely donor specific. The cohort comprised two young, previously healthy adult volunteers, one female and one male. T-cell clones expanding and contracting after mild COVID-19 in a couple of donors were tracked by longitudinal TCRalpha and TCRbeta repertoire sequencing.

Instrument on record: Illumina NovaSeq 6000. Using 5'RACE with constant-segment primers, TCRalpha and TCRbeta cDNA libraries were constructed, with sample barcodes and unique molecular identifiers added in the process. Trizol reagent was used to extract RNA from every sample. Amplification of the libraries took two PCR steps, and the second step added a second sample barcode plus Illumina TruSeq adapters. Sequencing of the libraries was done on an Illumina NovaSeq, producing 2 x 150 bp paired-end reads. As for the authors' bioinformatics: The reads were demultiplexed and collapsed into UMI-guided consensus sequences using migec v1.2.7. With mixcr v2.1.11, UMI consensuses were aligned to TRA and TRB V and J templates and assembled into clonotypes. A clonotype was counted as expanded or contracted only if both edgeR and NoisET called the change significant, with noise models trained on biological replicates. For edgeR calls, the cutoffs were a false discovery rate-adjusted p below 0.01 and a log2 fold-change threshold of 1. As an exploratory analysis of dynamics, max-normalized trajectories of the 1000 most abundant clonotypes were examined by PCA with hierarchical clustering. The CD4 or CD8 phenotype of responding clones was assigned using the separately sequenced CD4+ and CD8+ repertoires. TCRdb redid the processing of the public reads, applying fastp at Q25 and MiXCR, and retained in-frame beta chains. Each CDR3 protein gets just one entry, which takes the most common genes and DNA from the rows behind it. TCRdb's processing, not the authors', yielded these V and J calls. Present in this sample are 450,000 or so distinct CDR3 sequences, approximately 25% of which were seen just once. Approximately 13% of the sample lies in the top ten.

From the germline V gene, CDR1 is KGHDR and CDR2 is SFDVKD. The CDR3 covers 15 residues, taking in both the cysteine and the phenylalanine. Of the read, only the CDR3 DNA is kept; its 45 bases are in frame from base 1. V is trimmed back by 9 bases and J by 4 bases, and the junction contains 9 bases that no gene match accounts for. This clonotype was counted only a few times. Its antigen target is currently unknown. No base quality values were provided; no much bigger clone lies one nucleotide off. Overall results and qualifications from the work: Contracting CD4+ clones turned up mainly in the CM and EM memory subsets, whereas EMRA was where CD8+ clones were enriched. SARS-CoV-2 specificity of the second-wave clones peaking on day 37 was not confirmed. Clones that contracted from day 15 to 85 showed balanced CD4/CD8 phenotypes, whereas a second wave of clones that expanded from day 15 to 37 leaned towards CD4+. Only a couple of mild cases were covered in the study, and larger cohorts including severe cases with pre-infection samples were considered necessary. Some responding clones were detected in pre-infection memory, suggesting pre-existing cross-reactive memory T cells joined the SARS-CoV-2 response.

PBMCs were isolated by Ficoll-Paque density gradient centrifugation. This receptor chain uses TRBV24-1 and TRBJ2-1; 9 central bases correspond to TRBD2. The receptor's source is an adult woman who had mild COVID-19 (a few samples of this study predate the infection). The sample titles of this study are shuffled in the database, so cell type and time point are left out; the donor was told from shared clones. Sequenced: PBMCs or a T cell subset sorted from them (not recorded which). CDR3 sequence: CATATGLAGYNEQFF. Read as DNA, the sequence is TGTGCCACCGCAACCGGGCTAGCGGGGTACAATGAGCAGTTCTTC.